This is a list of T cell receptor beta chains from one sample in a study of blood T cell repertoires in COVID-19. Measured with immunoSEQ multiplex PCR; TCRdb has only the in-frame clones, and not every one. Among about 260,000 clones listed, around 83% were seen once. Sequenced sample: peripheral blood. These receptors came from a woman in her thirties or forties who had recovered from COVID-19. CDR3s leave out the opening cysteine and the closing phenylalanine or tryptophan. Clone size is not always given. Where it is, it says once, few, many or a class for expanded clones.

v_gene	abundance	j_gene	CDR3aa
TRBV29-1	few	TRBJ1-1	SVQGNTEAF
TRBV11-3	NA	TRBJ2-4	ASSLDLQGVGGNIQY
TRBV29-1	NA	TRBJ2-7	SVSGGDRASPYEQY
TRBV6-6	NA	TRBJ1-6	ASSYSARDSPLH
TRBV28	NA	TRBJ1-3	ASSLRGYGNTIY
TRBV6-5	NA	TRBJ2-5	ASRHLLETQY
TRBV7-2	NA	TRBJ2-1	ASSLGPTSGGPNEQF
TRBV18	once	TRBJ1-4	ASSPPGQGGRKLF
TRBV7-2	NA	TRBJ1-1	ASSLARNTEAF
TRBV6-5	NA	TRBJ2-7	ASSQGTSYEQY
TRBV11-2	NA	TRBJ1-1	ASSSRGWDTEAF
TRBV7-2	NA	TRBJ2-5	ASSLGVAGGQETQY
TRBV6-6	few	TRBJ1-1	ASSGDRTGGATEAF
TRBV28	NA	TRBJ1-1	ASSQGYTEAF
TRBV5-5	NA	TRBJ2-1	ASSFDGDNEQF
TRBV28	NA	TRBJ2-1	ASRQGYNEQF
TRBV2	NA	TRBJ1-6	ASADRGRSPLH
TRBV18	NA	TRBJ1-4	ASSTGGSSNEKLF
TRBV5-1	NA	TRBJ2-5	ASSLWGTGELGNIGETQY
TRBV14	NA	TRBJ2-6	ASSRLVSSGANVLT
TRBV2	NA	TRBJ1-6	ASSGIGQGYSPLH
TRBV28	NA	TRBJ2-3	VSSPQLAGDTQY
TRBV7-2	once	TRBJ2-7	ASSMTGEAYEQY
TRBV7-7	NA	TRBJ2-2	ASSLGSGSTGELF
TRBV6-1	NA	TRBJ1-5	ASSEALAGGGSQPQH
TRBV20-1	NA	TRBJ1-1	SASSPGQRNTEAF
TRBV3-1/TRBV3-2	NA	TRBJ2-2	ASSQVGGVGTGELF
TRBV6-1	NA	TRBJ1-6	ASSEEPDHYNSPLH